This TCR beta chain was profiled in a study of blood T cell repertoires in COVID-19. Study information: Italy, Spain and the United States were the sources of the convalescent and acute COVID-19 samples. The analysed material was cDNA or gDNA that came from T cells, B-cell-depleted T cells, or PBMCs.

Per the authors' pipeline: Amplified reference gene primers provided the basis for estimating nucleated cell counts. The assay was immunoSEQ multiplex PCR, and TCRdb's table has in-frame clones only and misses some. Clone size and V and J calls were adopted from that table, with D and trimming inferred from the DNA. The table includes fewer than 65,000 clones, 75% to 90% detected once. CDR1 and CDR2 (germline): MNHEY, SMNVEV (reference sequence). Losses at the gene ends were 4 bases for V and 8 bases for J; bases not matched to a gene: 9. The length of the CDR3 is 15 residues. Sequenced: peripheral blood. This TCR came from a man in his sixties with acute or convalescent COVID-19. This sequence joins TRBV27 and TRBJ1-4; 8 bases map to TRBD1. CDR3 DNA: TGTGCCAGCAGTTCGGACAGGGCGATGGGGGAAAAACTGTTTTTT. The encoded protein is CASSSDRAMGEKLFF.